The source of this TCR beta chain is a study of technical replicates of blood from a handful of donors. In germline, CDR1 is WNHNN, CDR2 SYGVQD (reference sequence). This CDR3 has 17 amino acids. With 7 bases clipped from V and 4 bases from J, the junction kept 12 bases outside the gene matches. TCRdb keeps only in-frame clones here, not all; method: immunoSEQ multiplex PCR. The sample records 85,000 or so clones, 94% being singletons. The chain has TRBV10-1 and TRBJ2-3, with 12 bases lining up with TRBD2. The specimen was T cells isolated from PBMCs. The sequence came from a human donor in good health. CDR3 DNA sequence: TGCGCCAGCACCGGACTAGCGGGATCGAGAAGGGCAGATACGCAGTATTTT. Translation: CASTGLAGSRRADTQYF.